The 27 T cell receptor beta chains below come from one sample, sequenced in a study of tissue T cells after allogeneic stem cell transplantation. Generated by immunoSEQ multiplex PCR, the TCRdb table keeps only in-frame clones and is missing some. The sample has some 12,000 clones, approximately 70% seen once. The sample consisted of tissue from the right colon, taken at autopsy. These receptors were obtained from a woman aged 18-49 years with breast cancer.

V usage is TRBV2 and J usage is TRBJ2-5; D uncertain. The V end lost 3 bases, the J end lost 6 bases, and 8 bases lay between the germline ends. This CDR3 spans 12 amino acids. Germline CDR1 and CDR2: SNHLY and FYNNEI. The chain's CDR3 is CASSEAKKTQYF. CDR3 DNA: TGTGCCAGCAGTGAGGCCAAAAAGACCCAGTACTTC.

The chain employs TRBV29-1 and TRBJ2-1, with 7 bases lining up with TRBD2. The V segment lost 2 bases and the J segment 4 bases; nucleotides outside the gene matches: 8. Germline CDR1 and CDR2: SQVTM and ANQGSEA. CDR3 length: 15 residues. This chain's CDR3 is CSVEMGGSLYNEQFF. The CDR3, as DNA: TGCAGCGTTGAAATGGGGGGGTCCCTTTACAATGAGCAGTTCTTC.

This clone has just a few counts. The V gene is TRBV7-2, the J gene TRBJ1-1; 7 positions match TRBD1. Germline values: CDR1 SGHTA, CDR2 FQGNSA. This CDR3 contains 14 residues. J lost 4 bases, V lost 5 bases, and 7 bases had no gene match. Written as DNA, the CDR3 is TGTGCCAGCAGCCTAGGGGGCTTTGGCACTGAAGCTTTCTTT. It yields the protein CASSLGGFGTEAFF.

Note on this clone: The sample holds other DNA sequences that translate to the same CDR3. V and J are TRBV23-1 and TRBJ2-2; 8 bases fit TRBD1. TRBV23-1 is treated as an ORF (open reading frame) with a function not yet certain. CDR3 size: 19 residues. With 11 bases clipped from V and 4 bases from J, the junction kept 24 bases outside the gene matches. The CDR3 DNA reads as TGCGCCTCCAGTCCCCCGGACAGGGACGGGTCCGGGTTCACCGGGGAGCTGTTTTTT. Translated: CASSPPDRDGSGFTGELFF.

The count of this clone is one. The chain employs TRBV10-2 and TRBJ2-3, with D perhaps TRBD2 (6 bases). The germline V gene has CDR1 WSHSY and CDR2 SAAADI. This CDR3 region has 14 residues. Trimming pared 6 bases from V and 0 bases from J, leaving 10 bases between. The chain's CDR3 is CASRPGTSTDTQYF. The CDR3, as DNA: TGCGCCAGCAGGCCCGGGACTAGCACAGATACGCAGTATTTT.

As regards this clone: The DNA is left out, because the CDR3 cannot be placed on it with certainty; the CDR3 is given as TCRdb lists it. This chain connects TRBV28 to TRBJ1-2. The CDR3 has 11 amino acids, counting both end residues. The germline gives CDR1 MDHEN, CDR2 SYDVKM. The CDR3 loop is CASSILGGYTF.

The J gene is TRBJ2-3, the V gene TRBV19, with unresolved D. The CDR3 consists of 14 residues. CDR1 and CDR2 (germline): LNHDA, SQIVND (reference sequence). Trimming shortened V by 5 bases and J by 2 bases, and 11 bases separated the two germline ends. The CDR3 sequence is CASSDARDTDTQYF. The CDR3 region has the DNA TGTGCCAGTAGTGACGCCCGAGACACAGATACGCAGTATTTT. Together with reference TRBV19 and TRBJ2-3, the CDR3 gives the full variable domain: DGGITQSPKYLFRKEGQNVTLSCEQNLNHDAMYWYRQDPGQGLRLIYYSQIVNDFQKGDIAEGYSVSREKKESFPLTVTSAQKNPTAFYLCASSDARDTDTQYFGPGTRLTVL.

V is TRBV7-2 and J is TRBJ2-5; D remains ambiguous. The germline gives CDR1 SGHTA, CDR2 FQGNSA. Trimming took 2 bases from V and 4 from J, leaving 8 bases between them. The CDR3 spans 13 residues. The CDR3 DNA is TGTGCCAGCAGCTTATTGGTTTCAGAGACCCAGTACTTC. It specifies CASSLLVSETQYF.

The CDR3 sequence: CASSLRRTGNTIYF. The CDR3 nucleotides are TGTGCCAGCAGCTTACGGAGAACTGGAAACACCATATATTTT. The V and J genes are TRBV7-2 and TRBJ1-3, with no clear D. The germline CDR1 and CDR2 sequences are SGHTA and FQGNSA. V was clipped by 2 bases and J by 2 bases, with 7 bases between them. The CDR3 length is 14 residues.

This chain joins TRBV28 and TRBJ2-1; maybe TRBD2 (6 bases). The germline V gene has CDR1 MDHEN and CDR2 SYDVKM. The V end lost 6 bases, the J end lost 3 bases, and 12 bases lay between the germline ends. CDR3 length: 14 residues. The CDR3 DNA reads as TGTGCCAGCAGACGGGAGAGAGGCTACAATGAGCAGTTCTTC. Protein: CASRRERGYNEQFF.

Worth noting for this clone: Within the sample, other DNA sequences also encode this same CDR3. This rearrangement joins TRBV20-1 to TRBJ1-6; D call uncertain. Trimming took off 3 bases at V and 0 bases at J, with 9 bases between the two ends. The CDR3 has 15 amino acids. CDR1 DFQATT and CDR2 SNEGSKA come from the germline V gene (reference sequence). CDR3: CSASRGSSYNSPLHF. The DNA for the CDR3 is TGCAGTGCTAGTCGAGGGAGCTCCTATAATTCACCCCTCCACTTT.

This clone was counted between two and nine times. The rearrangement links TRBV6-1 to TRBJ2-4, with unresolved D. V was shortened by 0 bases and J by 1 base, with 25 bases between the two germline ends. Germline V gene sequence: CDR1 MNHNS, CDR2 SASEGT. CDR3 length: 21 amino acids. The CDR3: CASSEARGLTTKSLAKNIQYF. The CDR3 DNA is TGTGCCAGCAGTGAAGCGCGAGGTCTCACCACCAAGTCGCTGGCCAAAAACATTCAGTACTTC.

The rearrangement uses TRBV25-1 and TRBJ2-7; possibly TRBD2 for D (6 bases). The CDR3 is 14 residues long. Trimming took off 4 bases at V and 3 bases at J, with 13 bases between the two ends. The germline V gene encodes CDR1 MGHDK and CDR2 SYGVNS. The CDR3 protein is CASSGERAIYEQYF. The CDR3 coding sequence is TGTGCCAGCAGTGGGGAGCGGGCGATCTACGAGCAGTACTTC.

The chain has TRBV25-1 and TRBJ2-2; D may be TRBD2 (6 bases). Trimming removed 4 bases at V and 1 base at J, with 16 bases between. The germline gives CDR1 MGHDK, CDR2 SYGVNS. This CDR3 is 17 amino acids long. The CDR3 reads CASSAVGGAGNTGELFF. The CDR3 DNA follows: TGTGCCAGCAGTGCGGTTGGCGGGGCGGGGAACACCGGGGAGCTGTTTTTT.

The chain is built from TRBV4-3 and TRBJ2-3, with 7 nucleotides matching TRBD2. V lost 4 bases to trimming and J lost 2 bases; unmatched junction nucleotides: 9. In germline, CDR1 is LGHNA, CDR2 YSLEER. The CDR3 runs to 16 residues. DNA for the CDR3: TGCGCCAGCAGCCTGGAACTAGCGAGGGCCACAGATACGCAGTATTTT. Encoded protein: CASSLELARATDTQYF.

In DNA, the CDR3 is TGTGCCAGCAGCTCGACAGGTTCCGAGCAGTACTTC. Translated: CASSSTGSEQYF. The V call is TRBV5-4, the J call TRBJ2-7; TRBD1 might be the D (6 bases). The CDR3 extends over 12 amino acids. CDR1 and CDR2 from the germline V gene are SGHNT and YYREEE (reference sequence). V was clipped by 3 bases and J by 6 bases, with 10 bases between them.

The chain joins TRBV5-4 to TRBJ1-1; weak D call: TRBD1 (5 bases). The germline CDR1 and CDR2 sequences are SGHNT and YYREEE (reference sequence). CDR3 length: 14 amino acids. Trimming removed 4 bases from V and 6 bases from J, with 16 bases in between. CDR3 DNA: TGTGCCAGCAGCCCGGGGGGGTTTAAGGCTGAAGCTTTCTTT. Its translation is CASSPGGFKAEAFF.

For the CDR3, the DNA is TGTGCCAGCAGCTTAGACAGGGGTCACGTCTACGAGCAGTACTTC. It is translated as CASSLDRGHVYEQYF. The chain joins TRBV27 to TRBJ2-7, with 8 bases lining up with TRBD1. V lost 6 bases and J lost 3; bases outside the gene matches: 10. CDR1 is MNHEY and CDR2 is SMNVEV in the germline V gene (reference sequence). This CDR3 has 15 residues.

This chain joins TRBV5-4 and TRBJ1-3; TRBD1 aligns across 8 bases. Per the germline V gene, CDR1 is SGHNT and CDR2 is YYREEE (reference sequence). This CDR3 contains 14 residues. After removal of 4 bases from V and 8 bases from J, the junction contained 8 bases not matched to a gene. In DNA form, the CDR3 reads TGTGCCAGCAGCCAACAACAGGGGGTAGACACCATATATTTT. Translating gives CASSQQQGVDTIYF.

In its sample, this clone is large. The CDR3 nucleotides read TGTGCCAGCAGCCAAAGGGGGGCCCACAACGAGCAGTACTTC. Its translation: CASSQRGAHNEQYF. The gene calls are TRBV4-2 and TRBJ2-7; D is perhaps TRBD1 or TRBD2 (6 bases each). The CDR3 totals 14 residues. Deletions cut 2 bases from V and 5 bases from J, with 13 bases between. Germline values: CDR1 LGHNA, CDR2 YNFKEQ.

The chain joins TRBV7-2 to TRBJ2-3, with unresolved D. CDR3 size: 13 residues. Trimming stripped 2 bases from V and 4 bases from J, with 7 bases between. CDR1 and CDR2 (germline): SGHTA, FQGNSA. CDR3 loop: CASSLMVSDTQYF. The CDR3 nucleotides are TGTGCCAGCAGCTTAATGGTGTCAGATACGCAGTATTTT.

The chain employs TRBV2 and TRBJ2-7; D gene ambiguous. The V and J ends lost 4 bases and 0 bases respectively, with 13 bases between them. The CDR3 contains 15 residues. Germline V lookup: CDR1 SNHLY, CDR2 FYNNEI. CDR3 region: CASSVEPATSYEQYF. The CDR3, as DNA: TGTGCCAGCAGTGTGGAACCGGCCACCTCCTACGAGCAGTACTTC.

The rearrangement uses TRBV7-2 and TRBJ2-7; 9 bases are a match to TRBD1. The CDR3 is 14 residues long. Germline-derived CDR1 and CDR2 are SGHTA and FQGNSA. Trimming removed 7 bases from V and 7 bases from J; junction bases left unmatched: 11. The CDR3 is CASTSKGTGREQYF. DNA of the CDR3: TGTGCCAGCACCTCTAAGGGGACAGGGAGGGAGCAGTACTTC.

CDR3 region: CASAQLGGNEQFF. As DNA, the CDR3 is TGTGCCAGTGCCCAGCTGGGCGGGAATGAGCAGTTCTTC. The chain uses TRBV6-5 and TRBJ2-1, with D possibly being TRBD2 (5 bases). The V gene lost 9 bases and the J gene lost 7 bases, with 16 bases spanning the gap. This CDR3 is built from 13 residues. CDR1 and CDR2 from the germline V gene are MNHEY and SVGAGI.

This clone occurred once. CDR3 sequence (DNA): TGTGCCAGCAGCTCGCACCTAGCGGTCTCCTACAATGAGCAGTTCTTC. The encoded protein is CASSSHLAVSYNEQFF. The chain couples TRBV7-8 to TRBJ2-1; TRBD2 agrees at 7 bases. Germline V gene sequence: CDR1 SGHVS, CDR2 FQNEAQ. The CDR3 loop spans 16 amino acids. With 4 bases clipped from V and 0 bases from J, the junction kept 6 bases outside the gene matches.

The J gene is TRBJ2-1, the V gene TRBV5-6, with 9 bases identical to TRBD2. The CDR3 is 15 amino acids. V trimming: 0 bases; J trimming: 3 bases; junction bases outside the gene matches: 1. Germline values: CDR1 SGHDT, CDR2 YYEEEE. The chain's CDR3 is CASSLVSGGYNEQFF. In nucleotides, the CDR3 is TGTGCCAGCAGCTTGGTTAGCGGGGGCTACAATGAGCAGTTCTTC.

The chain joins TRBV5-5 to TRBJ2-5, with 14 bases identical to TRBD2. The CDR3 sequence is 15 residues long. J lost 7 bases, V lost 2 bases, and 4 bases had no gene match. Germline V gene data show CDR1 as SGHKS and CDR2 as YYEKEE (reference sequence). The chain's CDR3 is CASSFTGTSGGTQYF. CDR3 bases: TGTGCCAGCAGCTTTACCGGGACTAGCGGGGGGACCCAGTACTTC.